Following are 26 T cell receptor beta chains from one sample sequenced in a study of blood T cell repertoires in COVID-19. Measured with immunoSEQ multiplex PCR; TCRdb has only the in-frame clones, and not every one. The sample holds around 260,000 clones, 85% seen once. The sample was peripheral blood. Receptor source: a human donor in a cohort sampled during active COVID-19.

Only a few counts were recorded for this clone. The genes are TRBV10-3 and TRBJ2-2, with TRBD2 matching over 9 bases. The CDR3 loop spans 15 amino acids. The J segment lost 4 bases and the V segment lost 0 bases, leaving 0 bases of the junction unmatched. Germline CDR1 and CDR2: ENHRY and SYGVKD. The CDR3 protein is CAISESTSGTGELFF. The DNA of the CDR3 is TGTGCCATCAGTGAGTCGACTAGCGGCACCGGGGAGCTGTTTTTT.

The chain combines TRBV9 with TRBJ1-1; TRBD1 is a possible D gene (6 bases). This CDR3 contains 16 residues. CDR1 and CDR2 from the germline V gene are SGDLS and YYNGEE. Trimming shortened V by 0 bases and J by 4 bases, and 16 bases separated the two germline ends. CDR3 sequence: CASSVEVGGWATEAFF. DNA for the CDR3: TGTGCCAGCAGCGTAGAAGTTGGGGGCTGGGCCACTGAAGCTTTCTTT.

The V and J genes are TRBV27 and TRBJ2-1, with a tentative D call TRBD1 (6 bases). V was clipped by 5 bases and J by 3 bases, with 17 bases between them. The CDR3 loop spans 16 amino acids. The germline V gene encodes CDR1 MNHEY and CDR2 SMNVEV (reference sequence). The CDR3 spells CASSRRGRGNYNEQFF. Written as DNA, the CDR3 is TGTGCCAGCAGTCGCAGGGGAAGGGGAAACTACAATGAGCAGTTCTTC.

The chain employs TRBV4-1 and TRBJ2-7; 9 positions agree with TRBD2. Germline-derived CDR1 and CDR2 are MGHRA and YSYEKL. V lost 5 bases to trimming and J lost 3 bases; unmatched junction nucleotides: 5. This CDR3 has 14 residues. The CDR3 nucleotides are TGCGCCAGCAGCTTGGCTAGCGGGATCTACGAGCAGTACTTC. Protein: CASSLASGIYEQYF.

The CDR3 nucleotides read TGTGCCAGCAGCGTGGGGCGGGGGGGAACAGATACGCAGTATTTT. Encoded protein: CASSVGRGGTDTQYF. The V call is TRBV11-2, the J call TRBJ2-3, with TRBD2 identical over 9 bases. V lost 5 bases, J lost 3 bases, and 6 bases stayed unmatched. The CDR3 runs 15 residues. CDR1 SGHAT and CDR2 FQNNGV come from the germline V gene. The whole variable domain, filled in from reference TRBV11-2 and TRBJ2-3, reads EAGVAQSPRYKIIEKRQSVAFWCNPISGHATLYWYQQILGQGPKLLIQFQNNGVVDDSQLPKDRFSAERLKGVDSTLKIQPAKLEDSAVYLCASSVGRGGTDTQYFGPGTRLTVL.

J is TRBJ1-2 and V is TRBV3-1 (or the pseudogene TRBV3-2), with D unclear. The germline V and J ends were trimmed by 0 bases and 7 bases, with 6 bases remaining between them. Germline V lookup: CDR1 LGHDT, CDR2 YNNKEL (reference sequence). This CDR3 spans 12 amino acids. The CDR3 is CASSQDLRGYTF. Here the CDR3 DNA reads TGTGCCAGCAGCCAAGATTTGCGTGGCTACACCTTC.

V gene TRBV18 combines with J gene TRBJ2-7; a weak D match, TRBD1 (6 bases). V was shortened by 3 bases and J by 1 base, with 10 bases between the two germline ends. CDR3 size: 14 residues. CDR1 and CDR2 from the germline V gene are KGHSH and LQKENI. The CDR3 DNA reads as TGTGCCAGCTCACCGGGGGCCACTTCCTACGAGCAGTACTTC. It translates to CASSPGATSYEQYF.

The rearrangement links TRBV19 to TRBJ1-4; TRBD1 matches 7 bases. V shed 1 base and J 0 bases; nucleotides not matched to a gene: 2. The CDR3 is made up of 16 amino acids. CDR1 and CDR2 from the germline V gene are LNHDA and SQIVND (reference sequence). The CDR3 bases are TGTGCCAGTAGTATAGTGGGACAGTCAACTAATGAAAAACTGTTTTTT. It translates to CASSIVGQSTNEKLFF. The full variable domain, with the rest looked up from reference TRBV19 and TRBJ1-4, is DGGITQSPKYLFRKEGQNVTLSCEQNLNHDAMYWYRQDPGQGLRLIYYSQIVNDFQKGDIAEGYSVSREKKESFPLTVTSAQKNPTAFYLCASSIVGQSTNEKLFFGSGTQLSVL.

The chain recombines TRBV3-1 (or the pseudogene TRBV3-2) with TRBJ2-2; 7 bases line up with TRBD2. Germline loops: CDR1 LGHDT, CDR2 YNNKEL (reference sequence). The ends lost 4 bases at V and 3 bases at J; junction bases unmatched: 5. This CDR3 is built from 15 residues. DNA for the CDR3: TGTGCCAGCAGCCGGCGGGGAGGGGACACCGGGGAGCTGTTTTTT. Its protein product is CASSRRGGDTGELFF.

This clone was seen only once. The chain links TRBV2 to TRBJ2-7; D is possibly TRBD1 (5 bases). The CDR3 is 13 amino acids. Trimming pared 7 bases from V and 3 bases from J, leaving 13 bases between. From germline, CDR1 is SNHLY and CDR2 FYNNEI. The CDR3 loop is CASTPYRNYEQYF. CDR3 sequence (DNA): TGTGCCAGCACGCCCTACAGGAACTACGAGCAGTACTTC.

This clone was counted a few times. The chain couples TRBV5-4 to TRBJ2-1; maybe TRBD2 (5 bases). The CDR3 extends over 15 amino acids. CDR1 is SGHNT and CDR2 is YYREEE in the germline V gene (reference sequence). V lost 4 bases and J lost 0, with 11 bases in between. The CDR3 region has the DNA TGTGCCAGCAGCCTAGCTGCTAGCTCCTACAATGAGCAGTTCTTC. Translated, it gives CASSLAASSYNEQFF.

The J gene is TRBJ1-4, the V gene TRBV2; D is unresolved. The CDR3 loop spans 12 amino acids. Trimming shortened V by 3 bases and J by 7 bases, and 6 bases separated the two germline ends. CDR1 is SNHLY and CDR2 is FYNNEI in the germline V gene. The CDR3 is CASSDPVEKLFF. In DNA, the CDR3 is TGTGCCAGCAGTGACCCGGTTGAAAAACTGTTTTTT. Variable domain in full (rest from reference TRBV2 and TRBJ1-4): EPEVTQTPSHQVTQMGQEVILRCVPISNHLYFYWYRQILGQKVEFLVSFYNNEISEKSEIFDDQFSVERPDGSNFTLKIRSTKLEDSAMYFCASSDPVEKLFFGSGTQLSVL.

The chain joins TRBV19 to TRBJ1-1; 8 bases agree with TRBD1. The CDR3 consists of 16 residues. Trimming at V came to 4 bases and at J to 0 bases, leaving 7 bases not matched to a gene. CDR1 and CDR2 from the germline V gene are LNHDA and SQIVND (reference sequence). The CDR3: CASSTGQGSMNTEAFF. CDR3 DNA: TGTGCCAGTAGTACCGGACAGGGAAGTATGAACACTGAAGCTTTCTTT.

The chain uses TRBV15 and TRBJ2-5, with D possibly TRBD1 on 6 matching bases. The CDR3 is 15 amino acids. The germline V and J ends were trimmed by 0 bases and 2 bases, with 10 bases remaining between them. Germline assignment: CDR1 LNHNV and CDR2 YYDKDF (reference sequence). In DNA form, the CDR3 reads TGTGCCACCAGCAGAGACAGGGGCCCTCAAGAGACCCAGTACTTC. Amino acid sequence: CATSRDRGPQETQYF.

V usage is TRBV15 and J usage is TRBJ2-7; D might be TRBD1 (6 bases). The CDR3 has 14 amino acids. Trimming shortened V by 5 bases and J by 3 bases, and 14 bases separated the two germline ends. Germline lookup yields CDR1 LNHNV and CDR2 YYDKDF (reference sequence). This chain's CDR3 is CATSEIRDNYEQYF. The CDR3 DNA sequence: TGTGCCACCAGCGAAATCCGGGACAACTACGAGCAGTACTTC.

The DNA for the CDR3 is TGTGCCAGCAGTTACTCGGGGAGGAATCAGCCCCAGCATTTT. It yields the protein CASSYSGRNQPQHF. The chain links TRBV6-6 to TRBJ1-5; D unresolved. V gave up 0 bases and J gave up 4 bases, with 7 bases separating them. Germline V gives CDR1 MNHNY, CDR2 SVGAGI (reference sequence). This CDR3 has 14 residues.

The V and J genes are TRBV5-1 and TRBJ2-7; possible D gene TRBD1, 5 bases. CDR1 and CDR2 (germline): SGHRS, YFSETQ. With 1 base removed from V and 2 bases from J, the gap between germline ends came to 13 bases. The CDR3 covers 15 residues. The CDR3 protein is CASSLSTGRTYEQYF. In nucleotides, the CDR3 is TGCGCCAGCAGCTTGAGTACAGGCCGGACCTACGAGCAGTACTTC.

The CDR3 here is CASSYVGGKHTGELFF. In nucleotides, the CDR3 is TGTGCCAGCAGTTATGTAGGCGGGAAGCATACCGGGGAGCTGTTTTTT. V usage is TRBV28 and J usage is TRBJ2-2; a weak D match, TRBD2 (6 bases). The CDR3 consists of 16 residues. Per germline, CDR1 MDHEN and CDR2 SYDVKM. The ends were cut back, 4 bases at V and 5 bases at J, with 17 bases in the middle.

The V and J genes are TRBV9 and TRBJ2-3; D perhaps matches TRBD2 (6 bases). Trimming took off 4 bases at V and 10 bases at J, with 13 bases between the two ends. This CDR3 contains 12 residues. Germline CDR1 is SGDLS and CDR2 is YYNGEE. The CDR3 DNA follows: TGTGCCAGCAGCCTTACACCGGGGGCGCAGTATTTT. This sequence encodes CASSLTPGAQYF. Full variable domain (outside the CDR3, taken from reference TRBV9 and TRBJ2-3): DSGVTQTPKHLITATGQRVTLRCSPRSGDLSVYWYQQSLDQGLQFLIQYYNGEERAKGNILERFSAQQFPDLHSELNLSSLELGDSALYFCASSLTPGAQYFGPGTRLTVL.

The CDR3 DNA is TGTGCCAGCAGCCCTACCCCTTTTGCAACTAATGAAAAACTGTTTTTT. This codes for CASSPTPFATNEKLFF. J is TRBJ1-4 and V is TRBV14; D not resolved. The CDR3 sequence is 16 residues long. Trimming stripped 4 bases from V and 0 bases from J, with 12 bases between. The V gene's germline CDR1 is SGHDN and CDR2 FVKESK.

The chain combines TRBV5-1 with TRBJ2-7; D remains unclear. The CDR3 has 14 residues. Germline V gives CDR1 SGHRS, CDR2 YFSETQ. The V and J ends lost 5 bases and 5 bases respectively, with 17 bases between them. In nucleotides, the CDR3 is TGCGCCAGCAGGGCCTTGTGGAGCAACGACGAGCAGTACTTC. Protein: CASRALWSNDEQYF.

The count of this clone is one. V is TRBV21-1 and J is TRBJ2-7; TRBD1, as called in the table, went unchecked against the DNA. TRBV21-1 counts as a pseudogene. The CDR3 length is 18 residues. The CDR3 spells CASSKMGDNRDRAYEQYF. DNA of the CDR3: TGTGCCAGCAGCAAAATGGGGGACAACCGGGACAGAGCCTACGAGCAGTACTTC.

The rearrangement uses TRBV30 and TRBJ1-5, with TRBD1 identical over 9 bases. With V trimmed by 4 bases and J by 3 bases, 10 bases remained unmatched. The CDR3 is made up of 16 amino acids. Germline V gives CDR1 GTSNPN, CDR2 SVGIG (reference sequence). In nucleotides, the CDR3 is TGTGCCTGGAAAACTCCCGGGACAGGGATCAATCAGCCCCAGCATTTT. This encodes CAWKTPGTGINQPQHF. Combining the CDR3 with reference TRBV30 and TRBJ1-5 gives the whole variable domain SQTIHQWPATLVQPVGSPLSLECTVEGTSNPNLYWYRQAAGRGLQLLFYSVGIGQISSEVPQNLSASRPQDRQFILSSKKLLLSDSGFYLCAWKTPGTGINQPQHFGDGTRLSIL.

The chain employs TRBV28 and TRBJ1-5; TRBD1 matches at 8 bases. The germline V gene has CDR1 MDHEN and CDR2 SYDVKM. After removal of 4 bases from V and 7 bases from J, the junction contained 6 bases not matched to a gene. The CDR3 has 14 amino acids. In nucleotides, the CDR3 is TGTGCCAGCAGTTCCACAGGGGGAAGGCAGCCCCAGCATTTT. Translated, it gives CASSSTGGRQPQHF.

The rearrangement links TRBV12-5 to TRBJ2-1; the match to TRBD1 covers 8 bases. The CDR3 spans 17 residues. Unmatched junction bases numbered 15, after V lost 4 bases and J lost 7 bases. The V gene's germline CDR1 is LGHNT and CDR2 FRNRAP. CDR3 DNA sequence: TGTGCTAGTGGTTCCCCTGTTCAGGGGGCGCATCGGAATGAGCAGTTCTTC. It specifies CASGSPVQGAHRNEQFF.

V is TRBV29-1 and J is TRBJ2-1; D might be TRBD1 (6 bases). V lost 4 bases and J lost 6, with 13 bases in between. From germline, CDR1 is SQVTM and CDR2 ANQGSEA. CDR3 length equals 13 residues. The CDR3: CSVVRTASNEQFF. In DNA form, the CDR3 reads TGCAGCGTTGTGAGGACAGCCTCCAATGAGCAGTTCTTC.